These T cell receptor beta chains were read from a single sample in a study of Ad26.COV2.S vaccination and SARS-CoV-2 variants. The table came from immunoSEQ multiplex PCR; TCRdb's copy has only in-frame clones and leaves some out. The sample shows about 350,000 clones, 92% of them seen only once. The material was peripheral blood, obtained after recovery from COVID-19. The receptors come from a human donor who had recovered from COVID-19. The conserved cysteine and the conserved F or W are not part of the CDR3 here.

>TRBV11-2
ASSPLGLNTDTQY
>TRBV5-1
ASSFLAGGQAEQF
>TRBV23-1
ASSQAAGTGNQPQH
>TRBV7-2
ASSFSGQGHEQY
>TRBV12-3/TRBV12-4
ASRTTGNYGYT
>TRBV5-1
ASSPGTSGGPGSTQY
>TRBV27
ASSLKGGGDV
>TRBV13
ASSHFMTDNYGYT
>TRBV3-1/TRBV3-2
ASSPRGTTYNEQF
>TRBV20-1
SASSPGQGSGANVLT
>TRBV6-6
ASRPGQGQNIQY
>TRBV5-1
ASNGDLNSPLH
>TRBV21-1
ASLGSGGNPSGGSDTQY
>TRBV19
ASGGTGELF